Detailed here is one TCR beta chain. Its antigen remains unknown. The data were obtained in a study of blood T cells in healthy people across ages. Germline values: CDR1 LGHNA, CDR2 YSLEER. This CDR3 comprises 17 residues. Trimming at V came to 3 bases and at J to 7 bases, leaving 11 bases not matched to a gene. Using a J-beta primer mix together with a sample-barcoded 5' primer, a second PCR was run for roughly 6 to 11 cycles. Each cDNA molecule was tagged by a template-switch adaptor that had 12 random nucleotides. TCRdb reanalysed the 5' RACE reads using MiXCR and keeps one entry per CDR3 protein. This sample has 1,800,000 or so distinct CDR3 sequences; approximately 40% occur once, and the top ten carry 20% to 25%. Study-level results: Older age went with lower TCR beta diversity per million T cells, in a roughly linear way.

Individuals who donated were healthy Caucasians from Russia aged roughly 6 to 100. Samples each had at least 5 micrograms of total RNA extracted. The material sequenced was blood. The chain combines TRBV4-3 with TRBJ2-1, with 11 positions matching TRBD2. This TCR was sampled from a human donor in good health. The CDR3 loop reads CASSQQLTSGGLNEQFF. CDR3 DNA: TGCGCCAGCAGCCAGCAGCTTACTAGCGGGGGATTGAATGAGCAGTTCTTC.